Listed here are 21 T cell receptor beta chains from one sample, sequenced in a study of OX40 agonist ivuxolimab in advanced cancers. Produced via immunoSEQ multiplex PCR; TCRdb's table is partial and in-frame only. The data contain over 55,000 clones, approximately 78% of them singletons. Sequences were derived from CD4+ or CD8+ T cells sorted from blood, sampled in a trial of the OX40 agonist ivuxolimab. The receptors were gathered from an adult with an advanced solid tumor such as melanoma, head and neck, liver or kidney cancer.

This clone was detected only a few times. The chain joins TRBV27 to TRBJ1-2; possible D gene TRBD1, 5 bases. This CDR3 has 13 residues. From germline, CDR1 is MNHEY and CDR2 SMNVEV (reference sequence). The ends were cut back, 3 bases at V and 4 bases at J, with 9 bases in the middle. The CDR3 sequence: CASSFRGLYGYTF. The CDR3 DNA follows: TGTGCCAGCAGTTTTAGGGGCCTCTATGGCTACACCTTC.

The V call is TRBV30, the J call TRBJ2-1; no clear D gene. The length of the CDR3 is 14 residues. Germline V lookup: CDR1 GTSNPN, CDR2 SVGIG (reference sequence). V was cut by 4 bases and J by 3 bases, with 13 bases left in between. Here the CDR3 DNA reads TGTGCCTGGAAGCCCTCCTCCTACTACAATGAGCAGTTCTTC. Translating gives CAWKPSSYYNEQFF.

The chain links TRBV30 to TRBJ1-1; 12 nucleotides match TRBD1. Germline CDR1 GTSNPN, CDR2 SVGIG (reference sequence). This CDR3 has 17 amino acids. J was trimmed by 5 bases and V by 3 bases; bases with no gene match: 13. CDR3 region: CAWSPDKLGQGATEAFF. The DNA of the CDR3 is TGTGCCTGGAGCCCTGATAAGCTGGGACAGGGGGCGACTGAAGCTTTCTTT.

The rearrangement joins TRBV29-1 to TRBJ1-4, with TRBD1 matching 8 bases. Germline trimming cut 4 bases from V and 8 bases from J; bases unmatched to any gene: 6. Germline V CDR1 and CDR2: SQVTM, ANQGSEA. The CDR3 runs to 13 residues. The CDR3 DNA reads TGCAGCGTTGGAGACAGGGGCGGCGAAAAACTGTTTTTT. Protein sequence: CSVGDRGGEKLFF.

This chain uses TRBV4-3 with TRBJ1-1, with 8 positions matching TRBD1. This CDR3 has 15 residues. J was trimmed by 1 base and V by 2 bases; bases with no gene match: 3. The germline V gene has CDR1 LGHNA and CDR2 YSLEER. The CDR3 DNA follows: TGCGCCAGCAGCCAACGACAGGGGTGGAACACTGAAGCTTTCTTT. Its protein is CASSQRQGWNTEAFF.

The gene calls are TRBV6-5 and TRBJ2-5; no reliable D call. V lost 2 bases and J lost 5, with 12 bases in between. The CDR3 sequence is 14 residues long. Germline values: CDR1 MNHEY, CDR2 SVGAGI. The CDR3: CASSYQAAAETQYF. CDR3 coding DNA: TGTGCCAGCAGTTACCAGGCAGCCGCGGAGACCCAGTACTTC.

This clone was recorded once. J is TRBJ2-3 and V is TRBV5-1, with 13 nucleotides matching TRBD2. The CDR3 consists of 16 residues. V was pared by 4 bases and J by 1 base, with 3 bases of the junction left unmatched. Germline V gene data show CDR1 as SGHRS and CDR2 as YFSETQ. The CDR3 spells CASSRGLAGGTDTQYF. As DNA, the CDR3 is TGCGCCAGCAGCAGAGGACTAGCGGGAGGCACAGATACGCAGTATTTT.

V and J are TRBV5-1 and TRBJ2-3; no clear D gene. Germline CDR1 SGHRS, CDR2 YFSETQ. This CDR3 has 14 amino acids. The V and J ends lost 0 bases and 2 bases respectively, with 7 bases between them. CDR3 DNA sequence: TGCGCCAGCAGCTTGGTCGGACCCACAGATACGCAGTATTTT. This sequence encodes CASSLVGPTDTQYF.

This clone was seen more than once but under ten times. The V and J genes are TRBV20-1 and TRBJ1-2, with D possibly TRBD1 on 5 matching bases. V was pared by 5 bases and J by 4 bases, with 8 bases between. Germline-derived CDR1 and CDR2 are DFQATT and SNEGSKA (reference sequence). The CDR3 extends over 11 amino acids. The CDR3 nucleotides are TGCAGTGCTGTAGACAGCTATGGCTACACCTTC. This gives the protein CSAVDSYGYTF.

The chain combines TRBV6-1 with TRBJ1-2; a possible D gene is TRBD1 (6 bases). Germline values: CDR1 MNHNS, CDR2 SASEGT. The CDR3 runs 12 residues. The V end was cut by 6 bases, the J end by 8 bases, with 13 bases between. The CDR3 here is CASSPDSTGYTF. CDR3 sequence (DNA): TGTGCCAGCAGCCCGGACAGTACCGGCTACACCTTC.

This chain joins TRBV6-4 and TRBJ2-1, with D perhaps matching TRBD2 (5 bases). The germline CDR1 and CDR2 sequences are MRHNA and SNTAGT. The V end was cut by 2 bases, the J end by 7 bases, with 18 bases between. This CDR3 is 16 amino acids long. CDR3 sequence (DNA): TGTGCCAGCAGTGACGGTCTGACTACAAATTGGAATGAGCAGTTCTTC. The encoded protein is CASSDGLTTNWNEQFF.

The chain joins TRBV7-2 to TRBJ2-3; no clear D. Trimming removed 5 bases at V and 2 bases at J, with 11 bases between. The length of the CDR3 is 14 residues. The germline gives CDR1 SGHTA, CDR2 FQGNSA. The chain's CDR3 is CASSPWGHTDTQYF. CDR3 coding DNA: TGTGCCAGCAGCCCTTGGGGTCACACAGATACGCAGTATTTT.

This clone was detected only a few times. This CDR3 is CSVPGTGDPDTQYF. The CDR3 DNA is TGCAGCGTCCCCGGGACAGGAGATCCAGATACGCAGTATTTT. The chain combines TRBV29-1 with TRBJ2-3, with 8 bases identical to TRBD1. V lost 6 bases to trimming and J lost 4 bases; unmatched junction nucleotides: 9. This CDR3 contains 14 residues. CDR1 and CDR2 (germline): SQVTM, ANQGSEA.

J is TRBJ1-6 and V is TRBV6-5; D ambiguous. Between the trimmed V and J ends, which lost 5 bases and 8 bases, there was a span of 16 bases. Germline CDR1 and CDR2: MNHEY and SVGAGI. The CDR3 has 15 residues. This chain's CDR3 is CASSRWTRDDSPLHF. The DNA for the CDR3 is TGTGCCAGCAGTCGATGGACGAGGGATGATTCACCCCTCCACTTT.

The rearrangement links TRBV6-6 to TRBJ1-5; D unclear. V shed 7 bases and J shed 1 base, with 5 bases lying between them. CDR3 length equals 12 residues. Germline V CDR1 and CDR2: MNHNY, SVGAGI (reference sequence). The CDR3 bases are TGTGCCAGCACCCAAAGCAATCAGCCCCAGCATTTT. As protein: CASTQSNQPQHF.

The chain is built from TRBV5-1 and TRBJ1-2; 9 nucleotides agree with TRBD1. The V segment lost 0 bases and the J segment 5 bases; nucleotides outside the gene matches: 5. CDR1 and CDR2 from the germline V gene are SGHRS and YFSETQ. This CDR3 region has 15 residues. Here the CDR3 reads CASSLAGQGWYGYTF. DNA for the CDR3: TGCGCCAGCAGCTTGGCGGGACAGGGCTGGTATGGCTACACCTTC.

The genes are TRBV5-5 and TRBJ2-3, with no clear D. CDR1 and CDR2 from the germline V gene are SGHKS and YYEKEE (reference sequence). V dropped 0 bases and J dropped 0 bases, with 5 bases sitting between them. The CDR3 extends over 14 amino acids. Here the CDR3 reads CASSLGASTDTQYF. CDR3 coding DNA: TGTGCCAGCAGCTTGGGAGCTAGCACAGATACGCAGTATTTT.

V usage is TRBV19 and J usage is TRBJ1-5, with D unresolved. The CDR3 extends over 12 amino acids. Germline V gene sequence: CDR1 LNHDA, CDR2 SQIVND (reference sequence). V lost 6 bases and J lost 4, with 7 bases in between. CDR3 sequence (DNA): TGTGCCAGTAGAAAAGTAAATCAGCCCCAGCATTTT. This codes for CASRKVNQPQHF.

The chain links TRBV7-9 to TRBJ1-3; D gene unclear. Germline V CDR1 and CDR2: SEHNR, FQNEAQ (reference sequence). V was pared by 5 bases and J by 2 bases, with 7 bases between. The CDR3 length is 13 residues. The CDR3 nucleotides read TGTGCCAGCAGCCGCTCGACTGGAAACACCATATATTTT. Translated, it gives CASSRSTGNTIYF.

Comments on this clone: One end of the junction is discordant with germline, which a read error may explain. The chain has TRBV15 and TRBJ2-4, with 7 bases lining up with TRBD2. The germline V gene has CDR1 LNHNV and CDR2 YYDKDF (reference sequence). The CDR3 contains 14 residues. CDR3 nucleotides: TGTGCCACCAGCAGAGAGGCCCTCGGCGGGAGTTTGTTCTTC. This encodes CATSREALGGSLFF.

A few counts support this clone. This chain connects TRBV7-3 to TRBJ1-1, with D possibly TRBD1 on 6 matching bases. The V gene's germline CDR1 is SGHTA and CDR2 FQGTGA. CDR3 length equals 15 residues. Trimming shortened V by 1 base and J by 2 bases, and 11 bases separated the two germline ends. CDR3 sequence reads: CASSLIGGANTEAFF. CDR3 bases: TGTGCCAGCAGCTTAATAGGGGGGGCAAACACTGAAGCTTTCTTT.